These T cell receptor beta chains were read from a single sample in a study of CD8 T cells in ankylosing spondylitis. One entry per CDR3 protein, called by TCRdb with MiXCR from the 5' RACE reads. The data contain roughly 160,000 distinct CDR3 sequences, around 10% of them singletons. Sequenced input: blood, either unsorted or a sorted T cell fraction (not recorded which). The receptors originated from a male donor with ankylosing spondylitis or in good health (not recorded which). CDR3s include the opening cysteine and the closing phenylalanine or tryptophan. A D gene is named only where the DNA matches it firmly. Rows give clone size only sometimes, using once, few, many, or a class for an expanded clone.

j_call | v_call | cdr3_length | d_call | clone_size | cdr3_aa | cdr3_nt
TRBJ1-4 | TRBV7-9 | 13 | NA | NA | CASSPTRDEKLFF | TGTGCCAGCAGCCCCACCCGAGATGAAAAACTGTTTTTT
TRBJ2-1 | TRBV20-1 | 14 | NA | many | CSSIGGVVYNEQFF | TGCAGTTCGATTGGTGGGGTTGTCTACAATGAGCAGTTCTTC
TRBJ2-7 | TRBV27 | 14 | NA | many | CASSFRDTLYEQYF | TGTGCCAGCAGTTTCCGGGACACCCTCTACGAGCAGTACTTC
TRBJ2-1 | TRBV5-1 | 13 | NA | many | CASSTIGGGEQFF | TGCGCCAGCAGTACAATTGGGGGCGGTGAGCAGTTCTTC
TRBJ2-5 | TRBV9 | 13 | NA | once | CASSVGGQETQHF | TGTGCCAGCAGCGTAGGGGGGCAAGAGACCCAGCACTTC
TRBJ1-1 | TRBV4-3 | 14 | TRBD1 | many | CASSLTGGFTEAFF | TGCGCCAGCAGCCTGACAGGGGGCTTTACTGAAGCTTTCTTT
TRBJ2-2 | TRBV5-4 | 14 | NA | many | CASSFRDSGGELFF | TGTGCCAGCAGCTTCCGGGACTCCGGCGGGGAGCTGTTTTTT
TRBJ1-3 | TRBV6-1 | 16 | TRBD1 | many | CASRDRTGVSGNTIYF | TGTGCCAGCAGAGACCGGACAGGGGTCTCTGGAAACACCATATATTTT
TRBJ2-3 | TRBV19 | 14 | TRBD1 | many | CASSLGTAHDTQYF | TGTGCCAGTAGTCTTGGGACAGCGCATGATACGCAGTATTTT
TRBJ1-1 | TRBV7-2 | 15 | NA | NA | CASSLVLGLATEAFF | TGTGCCAGCAGCTTAGTGTTGGGGCTTGCCACTGAAGCTTTCTTT
TRBJ2-2 | TRBV7-2 | 15 | NA | many | CASSLAHRFTGELFF | TGTGCCAGCAGCTTAGCGCATAGATTCACCGGGGAGCTGTTTTTT